This is a list of T cell receptor beta chains from one sample in a study of cytomegalovirus exposure and HLA in healthy donors. Profiling relied on immunoSEQ multiplex PCR, and the TCRdb table lists in-frame clones only, not all of them. The sample table sets out about 160,000 clones. The sample was PBMCs. Receptors were obtained from a woman aged 55-69 years in good health and CMV-seronegative. The CDR3 runs from the conserved cysteine through the conserved F or W. D genes are given only for firm matches.

j_call: TRBJ1-5
d_call: NA
v_call: TRBV4-3
cdr3_nt: TGCGCCAGCAGCCCACAGGTTGATCAGCCCCAGCATTTT
cdr3_aa: CASSPQVDQPQHF

j_call: TRBJ2-3
d_call: NA
v_call: TRBV5-1
cdr3_nt: TGCGCCAGCAGCTTGGCGGGGAGCACAGATACGCAGTATTTT
cdr3_aa: CASSLAGSTDTQYF

j_call: TRBJ1-2
d_call: NA
v_call: TRBV5-4
cdr3_nt: TGTGCCAGCAGCTTGAACAGGAGAGGCTACACCTTC
cdr3_aa: CASSLNRRGYTF

j_call: TRBJ1-6
d_call: NA
v_call: TRBV5-1
cdr3_nt: TGCGCCAGCAGCTCAGAAGGACTTGTGAATTCACCCCTCCACTTT
cdr3_aa: CASSSEGLVNSPLHF

j_call: TRBJ1-2
d_call: TRBD1
v_call: TRBV9
cdr3_nt: TGTGCCAGCAGTCCCCTCCCGGGACAGGGAAATGATGGCTACACCTTC
cdr3_aa: CASSPLPGQGNDGYTF

j_call: TRBJ2-7
d_call: TRBD1
v_call: TRBV2
cdr3_nt: TGTGCCAGCAGTCGACAGGGGGCTGTCTACGAGCAGTACTTC
cdr3_aa: CASSRQGAVYEQYF

j_call: TRBJ2-6
d_call: NA
v_call: TRBV7-3
cdr3_nt: TGTGCCAGCAGCTTGTTAACTGGGGCCAACGTCCTGACTTTC
cdr3_aa: CASSLLTGANVLTF

j_call: TRBJ2-7
d_call: TRBD1
v_call: TRBV5-1
cdr3_nt: TGCGCCAGCAGATCCTACAGGGGCTCAACCTACGAGCAGTACTTC
cdr3_aa: CASRSYRGSTYEQYF

j_call: TRBJ1-5
d_call: NA
v_call: TRBV15
cdr3_nt: TGTGCCACCAGCAGAGTCCGGGGCAATCAGCCCCAGCATTTT
cdr3_aa: CATSRVRGNQPQHF

j_call: TRBJ2-1
d_call: NA
v_call: TRBV6-5
cdr3_nt: TGTGTCAGCAGTTCCACCGGGTTGCTTTACAATGAGCAGTTCTTC
cdr3_aa: CVSSSTGLLYNEQFF

j_call: TRBJ2-1
d_call: TRBD2
v_call: TRBV7-8
cdr3_nt: TGTGCCAGCAGCTTCGAGCGGGAGTATAGTGAGCAGTTCTTC
cdr3_aa: CASSFEREYSEQFF

j_call: TRBJ1-4
d_call: NA
v_call: TRBV7-2
cdr3_nt: TGTGCCAGCAGCTTAGGGCAGACAACTAATGAAAAACTGTTTTTT
cdr3_aa: CASSLGQTTNEKLFF

j_call: TRBJ2-1
d_call: NA
v_call: TRBV5-6
cdr3_nt: TGTGCCAGCAGCTCGGAGGGGCTGGATGAGCAGTTCTTC
cdr3_aa: CASSSEGLDEQFF

j_call: TRBJ2-5
d_call: NA
v_call: TRBV12-5
cdr3_nt: TGTGCTAGTGGCCCTGCCCTAAAGACAGACCCTGGGGAGACCCAGTACTTC
cdr3_aa: CASGPALKTDPGETQYF

j_call: TRBJ1-3
d_call: NA
v_call: TRBV7-9
cdr3_nt: TGTGCCAGCAGTTTACAGGGAAACACCATATATTTT
cdr3_aa: CASSLQGNTIYF

j_call: TRBJ2-1
d_call: TRBD1
v_call: TRBV7-2
cdr3_nt: TGTGCCAGCAGCTTAGCCTGGGGACAGCCCAATGAGCAGTTCTTC
cdr3_aa: CASSLAWGQPNEQFF

j_call: TRBJ1-6
d_call: TRBD1
v_call: TRBV5-1
cdr3_nt: TGCGCCAGCAGCAATCGGACAGGGGATTCACCCCTCCACTTT
cdr3_aa: CASSNRTGDSPLHF

j_call: TRBJ2-5
d_call: NA
v_call: TRBV7-2
cdr3_nt: TGTGCCAGCAGCTTTCAGGGCCGAGAGACCCAGTACTTC
cdr3_aa: CASSFQGRETQYF

j_call: TRBJ2-3
d_call: NA
v_call: TRBV9
cdr3_nt: TGTGCCAGCAGCGTAGCTGGGGGGTTTACAGATACGCAGTATTTT
cdr3_aa: CASSVAGGFTDTQYF

j_call: TRBJ2-6
d_call: NA
v_call: TRBV4-1
cdr3_nt: TGCGCCAGCAGCCAAGAGGAAAGGACACCCCTGGGCAACGTCCTGACTTTC
cdr3_aa: CASSQEERTPLGNVLTF

j_call: TRBJ2-5
d_call: TRBD2
v_call: TRBV9
cdr3_nt: TGTGCCAGCAGCGTGGCGGGGGGGGTTTGGGAGACCCAGTACTTC
cdr3_aa: CASSVAGGVWETQYF

j_call: TRBJ2-3
d_call: NA
v_call: TRBV11-2
cdr3_nt: TGTGCCAGCAGCTTTAAAACAGGGCTTCAAGGGGATACGCAGTATTTT
cdr3_aa: CASSFKTGLQGDTQYF

j_call: TRBJ2-7
d_call: NA
v_call: TRBV7-9
cdr3_nt: TGTGCCAGCAGCTTCGACGGGTACGAGCAGTACTTC
cdr3_aa: CASSFDGYEQYF

j_call: TRBJ2-5
d_call: NA
v_call: TRBV9
cdr3_nt: TGTGCCAGCAGCGTAGAAGGAGGCGAGGAGACCCAGTACTTC
cdr3_aa: CASSVEGGEETQYF

j_call: TRBJ2-7
d_call: TRBD1
v_call: TRBV7-8
cdr3_nt: TGTGCCAGCAGCTTAGTATTTGTTGCAGGGGGCGAGCAGTACTTC
cdr3_aa: CASSLVFVAGGEQYF

j_call: TRBJ1-1
d_call: TRBD1
v_call: TRBV6-5
cdr3_nt: TGTGCCAGCAGGGGAACAGGGGCGAACACTGAAGCTTTCTTT
cdr3_aa: CASRGTGANTEAFF

j_call: TRBJ2-3
d_call: TRBD2
v_call: TRBV7-9
cdr3_nt: TGTGCCAGCAGCCTACGGCGGGGGGCCCGGGCAGATACGCAGTATTTT
cdr3_aa: CASSLRRGARADTQYF

j_call: TRBJ1-2
d_call: NA
v_call: TRBV7-9
cdr3_nt: TGTGCCAGCAGCTTCCCGGGGAGGGCACGTGGCTACACCTTC
cdr3_aa: CASSFPGRARGYTF

j_call: TRBJ1-2
d_call: TRBD1
v_call: TRBV5-8
cdr3_nt: TGTGCCAGCAGCACAGGACAGGTCAGCGATGGCTACACCTTC
cdr3_aa: CASSTGQVSDGYTF

j_call: TRBJ2-3
d_call: TRBD2
v_call: TRBV9
cdr3_nt: TGTGCCAGCGGCGTAATGACTAGCGGGGGAGATACGCAGTATTTT
cdr3_aa: CASGVMTSGGDTQYF

j_call: TRBJ2-2
d_call: NA
v_call: TRBV5-4
cdr3_nt: TGTGCCAGCAGCTTGGGGCAGGGGATGAACACCGGGGAGCTGTTTTTT
cdr3_aa: CASSLGQGMNTGELFF

j_call: TRBJ2-7
d_call: NA
v_call: TRBV6-1
cdr3_nt: TGTGCCAGCAGGGTTGCAGGTGGTTGGTACGAGCAGTACTTC
cdr3_aa: CASRVAGGWYEQYF

j_call: TRBJ1-2
d_call: TRBD1
v_call: TRBV12-5
cdr3_nt: TGTGCTAGTGGCAAAGGGACAGGGACAACTACTAACTATGGCTACACCTTC
cdr3_aa: CASGKGTGTTTNYGYTF

j_call: TRBJ1-2
d_call: NA
v_call: TRBV7-3
cdr3_nt: TGTGCCAGCAGCTTACACGGCTCGCAAACTACGGCTGGCTACACCTTC
cdr3_aa: CASSLHGSQTTAGYTF

j_call: TRBJ2-1
d_call: TRBD2
v_call: TRBV10-3
cdr3_nt: TGTGCCACGAGGACTAGCGGAGAGGATGAGCAGTTCTTC
cdr3_aa: CATRTSGEDEQFF

j_call: TRBJ2-1
d_call: TRBD2
v_call: TRBV11-2
cdr3_nt: TGTGCCAGCAGCTTAGGTCCCATACTAGCGGGAGGGGGAAATGAGCAGTTCTTC
cdr3_aa: CASSLGPILAGGGNEQFF